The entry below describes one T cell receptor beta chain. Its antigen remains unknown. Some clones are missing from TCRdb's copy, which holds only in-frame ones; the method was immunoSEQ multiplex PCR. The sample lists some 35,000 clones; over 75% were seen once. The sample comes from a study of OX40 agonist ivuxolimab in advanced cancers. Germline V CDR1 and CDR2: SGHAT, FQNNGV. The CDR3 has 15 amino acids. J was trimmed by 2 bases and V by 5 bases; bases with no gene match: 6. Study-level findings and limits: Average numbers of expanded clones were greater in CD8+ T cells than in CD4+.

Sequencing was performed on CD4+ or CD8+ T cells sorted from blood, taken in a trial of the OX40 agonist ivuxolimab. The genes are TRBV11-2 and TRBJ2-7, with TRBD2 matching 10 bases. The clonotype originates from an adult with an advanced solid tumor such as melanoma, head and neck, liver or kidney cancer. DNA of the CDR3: TGTGCCAGCAGCCAAGGGAGCGGGGGGGCCTACGAGCAGTACTTC. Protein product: CASSQGSGGAYEQYF.